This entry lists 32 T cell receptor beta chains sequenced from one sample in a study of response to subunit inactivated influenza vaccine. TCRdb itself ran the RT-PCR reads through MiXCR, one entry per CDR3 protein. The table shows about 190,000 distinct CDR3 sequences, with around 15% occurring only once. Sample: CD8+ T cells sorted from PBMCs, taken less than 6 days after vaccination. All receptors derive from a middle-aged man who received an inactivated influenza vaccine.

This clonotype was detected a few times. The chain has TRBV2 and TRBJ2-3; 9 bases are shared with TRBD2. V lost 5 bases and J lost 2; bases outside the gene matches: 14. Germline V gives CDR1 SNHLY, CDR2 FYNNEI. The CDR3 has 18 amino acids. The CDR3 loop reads CASSLNIKTSGDTDTQYF. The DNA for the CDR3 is TGTGCCAGCAGTCTGAACATAAAGACTAGCGGAGACACAGATACGCAGTATTTT. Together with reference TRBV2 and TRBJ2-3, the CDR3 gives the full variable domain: EPEVTQTPSHQVTQMGQEVILRCVPISNHLYFYWYRQILGQKVEFLVSFYNNEISEKSEIFDDQFSVERPDGSNFTLKIRSTKLEDSAMYFCASSLNIKTSGDTDTQYFGPGTRLTVL.

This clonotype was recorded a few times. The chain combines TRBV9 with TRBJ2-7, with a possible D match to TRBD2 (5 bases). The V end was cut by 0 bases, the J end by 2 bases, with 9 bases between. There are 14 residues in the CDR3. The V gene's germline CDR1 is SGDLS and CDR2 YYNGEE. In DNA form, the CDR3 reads TGTGCCAGCAGCGTAGCTTCGGGGACCTACGAGCAGTACTTC. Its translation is CASSVASGTYEQYF. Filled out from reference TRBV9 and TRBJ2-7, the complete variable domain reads DSGVTQTPKHLITATGQRVTLRCSPRSGDLSVYWYQQSLDQGLQFLIQYYNGEERAKGNILERFSAQQFPDLHSELNLSSLELGDSALYFCASSVASGTYEQYFGPGTRLTVT.

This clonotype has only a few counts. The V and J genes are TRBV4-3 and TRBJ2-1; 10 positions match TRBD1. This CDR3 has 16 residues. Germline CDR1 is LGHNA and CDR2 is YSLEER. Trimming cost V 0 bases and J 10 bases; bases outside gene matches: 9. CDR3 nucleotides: TGCGCCAGCAGCCAAGATGTGGGACAGGGGACTGGAGAGCAGTTCTTC. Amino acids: CASSQDVGQGTGEQFF.

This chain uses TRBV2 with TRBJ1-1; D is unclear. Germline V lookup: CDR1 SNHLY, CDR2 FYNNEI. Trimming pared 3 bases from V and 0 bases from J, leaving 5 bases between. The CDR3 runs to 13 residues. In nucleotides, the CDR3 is TGTGCCAGCAGTGACAGGTTGAACACTGAAGCTTTCTTT. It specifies CASSDRLNTEAFF.

The CDR3 DNA follows: TGTGCCAGCAGCCTGGGACTGTGGGTTCGCTATGGCTACACCTTC. It yields the protein CASSLGLWVRYGYTF. The V call is TRBV7-2, the J call TRBJ1-2; perhaps TRBD1 as D (5 bases). Per germline, CDR1 SGHTA and CDR2 FQGNSA. The CDR3 loop spans 15 amino acids. The germline V and J ends were trimmed by 5 bases and 4 bases, with 17 bases remaining between them.

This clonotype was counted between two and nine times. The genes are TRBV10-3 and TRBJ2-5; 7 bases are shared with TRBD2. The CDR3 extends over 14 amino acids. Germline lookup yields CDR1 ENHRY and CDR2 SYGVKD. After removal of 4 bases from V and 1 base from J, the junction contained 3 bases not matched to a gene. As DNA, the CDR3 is TGTGCCATCAGTGCGGGGGGAACCCAAGAGACCCAGTACTTC. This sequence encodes CAISAGGTQETQYF.

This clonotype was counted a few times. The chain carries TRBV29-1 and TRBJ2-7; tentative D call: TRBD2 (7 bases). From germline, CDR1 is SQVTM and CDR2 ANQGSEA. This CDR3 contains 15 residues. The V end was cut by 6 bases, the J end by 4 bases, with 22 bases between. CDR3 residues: CSVEGHPGEGYEQYF. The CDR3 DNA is TGCAGCGTCGAGGGCCACCCAGGGGAGGGGTACGAGCAGTACTTC.

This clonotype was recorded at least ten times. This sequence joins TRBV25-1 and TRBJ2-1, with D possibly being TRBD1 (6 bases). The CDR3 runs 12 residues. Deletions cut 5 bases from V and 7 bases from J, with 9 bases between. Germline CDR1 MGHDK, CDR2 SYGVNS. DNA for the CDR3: TGTGCCAGCAGTTTACAGGGAAATGAGCAGTTCTTC. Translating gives CASSLQGNEQFF.

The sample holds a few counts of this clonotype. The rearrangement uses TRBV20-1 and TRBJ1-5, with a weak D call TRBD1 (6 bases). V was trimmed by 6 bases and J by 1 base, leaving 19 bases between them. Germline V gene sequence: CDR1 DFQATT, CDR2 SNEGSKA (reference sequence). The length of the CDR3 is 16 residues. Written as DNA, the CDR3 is TGCAGTGCAACACAGGGTGGAAGGGTGAGCAATCAGCCCCAGCATTTT. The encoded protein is CSATQGGRVSNQPQHF.

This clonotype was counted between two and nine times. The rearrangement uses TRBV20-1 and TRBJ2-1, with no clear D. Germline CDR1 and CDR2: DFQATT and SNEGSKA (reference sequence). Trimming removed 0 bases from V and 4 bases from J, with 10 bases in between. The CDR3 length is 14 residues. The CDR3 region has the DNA TGCAGTGCTAGAGATCAGAGTAGTTACAATGAGCAGTTCTTC. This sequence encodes CSARDQSSYNEQFF.

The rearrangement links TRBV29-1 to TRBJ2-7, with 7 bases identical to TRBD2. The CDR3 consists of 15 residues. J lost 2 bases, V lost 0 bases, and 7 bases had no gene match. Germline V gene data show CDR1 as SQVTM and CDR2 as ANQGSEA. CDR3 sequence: CSVEEGGVGAYEQYF. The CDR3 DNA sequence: TGCAGCGTTGAAGAGGGAGGGGTCGGGGCCTACGAGCAGTACTTC.

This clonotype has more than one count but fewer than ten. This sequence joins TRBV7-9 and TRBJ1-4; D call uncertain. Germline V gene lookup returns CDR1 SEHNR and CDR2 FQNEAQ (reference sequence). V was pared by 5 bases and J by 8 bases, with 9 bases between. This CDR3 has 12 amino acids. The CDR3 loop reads CASSPLAEKLFF. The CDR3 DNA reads TGTGCCAGCAGCCCCCTTGCAGAAAAACTGTTTTTT.

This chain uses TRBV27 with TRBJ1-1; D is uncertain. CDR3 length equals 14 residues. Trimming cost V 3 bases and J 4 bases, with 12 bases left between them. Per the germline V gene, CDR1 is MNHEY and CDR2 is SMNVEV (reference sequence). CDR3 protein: CASSFSRMGTEAFF. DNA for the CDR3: TGTGCCAGCAGTTTCTCTAGGATGGGCACTGAAGCTTTCTTT.

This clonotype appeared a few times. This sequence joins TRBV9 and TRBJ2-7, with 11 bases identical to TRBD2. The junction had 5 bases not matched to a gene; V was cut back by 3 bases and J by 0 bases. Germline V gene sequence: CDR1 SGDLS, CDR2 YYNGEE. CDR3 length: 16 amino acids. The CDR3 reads CASSAQGTSGSYEQYF. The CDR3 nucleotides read TGTGCCAGCAGCGCCCAAGGGACTAGCGGCTCCTACGAGCAGTACTTC.

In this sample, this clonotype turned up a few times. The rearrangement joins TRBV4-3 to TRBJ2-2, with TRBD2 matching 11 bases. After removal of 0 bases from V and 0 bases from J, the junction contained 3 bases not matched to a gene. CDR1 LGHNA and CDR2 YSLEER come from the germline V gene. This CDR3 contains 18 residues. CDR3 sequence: CASSQDWTSGPNTGELFF. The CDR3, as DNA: TGCGCCAGCAGCCAAGACTGGACTAGCGGGCCGAACACCGGGGAGCTGTTTTTT.

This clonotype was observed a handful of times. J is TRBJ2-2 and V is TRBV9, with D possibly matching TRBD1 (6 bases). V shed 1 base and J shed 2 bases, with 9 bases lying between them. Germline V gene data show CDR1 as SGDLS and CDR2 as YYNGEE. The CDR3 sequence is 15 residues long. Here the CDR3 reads CASSVRQANTGELFF. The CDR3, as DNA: TGTGCCAGCAGCGTAAGACAGGCAAACACCGGGGAGCTGTTTTTT. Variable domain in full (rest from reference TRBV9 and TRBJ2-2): DSGVTQTPKHLITATGQRVTLRCSPRSGDLSVYWYQQSLDQGLQFLIQYYNGEERAKGNILERFSAQQFPDLHSELNLSSLELGDSALYFCASSVRQANTGELFFGEGSRLTVL.

CDR3 sequence (DNA): TGTGCCAGCAGTTTAGTCTGGACTGGGGACATTCAGTACTTC. Translating gives CASSLVWTGDIQYF. V is TRBV12-3 or TRBV12-4 and J is TRBJ2-4; possibly TRBD2 for D (5 bases). Trimming removed 1 base at V and 8 bases at J, with 12 bases between. The CDR3 runs to 14 residues.

CDR3 bases: TGCGCCAGCAGCTTGGGGGAGGGAAGCTACGAGCAGTACTTC. Translating gives CASSLGEGSYEQYF. The chain is built from TRBV4-1 and TRBJ2-7, with TRBD2 identical over 7 bases. The CDR3 is 14 residues long. The ends lost 5 bases at V and 3 bases at J; junction bases unmatched: 7. The germline gives CDR1 MGHRA, CDR2 YSYEKL.

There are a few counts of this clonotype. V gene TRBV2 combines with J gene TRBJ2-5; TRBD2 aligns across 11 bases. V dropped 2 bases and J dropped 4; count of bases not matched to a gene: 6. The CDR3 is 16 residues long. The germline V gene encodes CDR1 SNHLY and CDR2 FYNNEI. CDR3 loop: CASSEYLAGGRETQYF. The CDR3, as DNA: TGTGCCAGCAGTGAATATCTAGCGGGGGGCCGAGAGACCCAGTACTTC.

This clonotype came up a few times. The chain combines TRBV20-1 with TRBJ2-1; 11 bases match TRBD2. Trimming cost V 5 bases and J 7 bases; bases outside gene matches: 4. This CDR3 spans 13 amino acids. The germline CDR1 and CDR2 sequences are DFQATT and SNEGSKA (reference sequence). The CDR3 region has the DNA TGCAGTGCTTTAGCGGGAGGGCCGAATGAGCAGTTCTTC. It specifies CSALAGGPNEQFF.

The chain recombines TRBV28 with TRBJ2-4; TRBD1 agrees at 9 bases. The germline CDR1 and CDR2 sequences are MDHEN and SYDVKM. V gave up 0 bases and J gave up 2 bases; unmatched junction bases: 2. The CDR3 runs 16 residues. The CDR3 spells CASSLWTGGSKNIQYF. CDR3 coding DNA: TGTGCCAGCAGTTTATGGACAGGGGGTTCCAAAAACATTCAGTACTTC.

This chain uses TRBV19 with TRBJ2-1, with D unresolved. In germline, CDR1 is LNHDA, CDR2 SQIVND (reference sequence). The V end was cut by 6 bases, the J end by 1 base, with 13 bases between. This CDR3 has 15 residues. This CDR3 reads CASSYWSSSYNEQFF. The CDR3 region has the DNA TGTGCCAGTAGCTACTGGTCATCGTCCTACAATGAGCAGTTCTTC.

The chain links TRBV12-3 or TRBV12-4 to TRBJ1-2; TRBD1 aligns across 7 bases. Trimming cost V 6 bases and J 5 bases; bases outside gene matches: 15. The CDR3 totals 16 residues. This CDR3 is CASSPSTGDGTYGYTF. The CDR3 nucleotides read TGTGCCAGCAGCCCTAGTACAGGGGATGGAACTTATGGCTACACCTTC.

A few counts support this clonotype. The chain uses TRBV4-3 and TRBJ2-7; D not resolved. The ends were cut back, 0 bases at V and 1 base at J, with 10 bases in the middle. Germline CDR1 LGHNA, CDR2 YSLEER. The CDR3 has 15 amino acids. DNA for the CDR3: TGCGCCAGCAGCCAAGAGGACGGAGAGTCCTACGAGCAGTACTTC. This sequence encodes CASSQEDGESYEQYF.

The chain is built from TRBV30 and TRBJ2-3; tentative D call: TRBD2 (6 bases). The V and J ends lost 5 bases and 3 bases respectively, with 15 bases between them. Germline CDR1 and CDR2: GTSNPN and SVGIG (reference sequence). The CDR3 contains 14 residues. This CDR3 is CAWSGLPRTDTQYF. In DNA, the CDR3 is TGTGCCTGGTCGGGACTCCCGAGGACAGATACGCAGTATTTT.

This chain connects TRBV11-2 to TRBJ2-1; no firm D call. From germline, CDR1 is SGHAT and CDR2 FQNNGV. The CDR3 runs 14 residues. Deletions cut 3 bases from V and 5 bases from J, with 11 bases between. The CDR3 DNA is TGTGCCAGCAGCTTCACTGGGGTGAACAATGAGCAGTTCTTC. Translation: CASSFTGVNNEQFF.

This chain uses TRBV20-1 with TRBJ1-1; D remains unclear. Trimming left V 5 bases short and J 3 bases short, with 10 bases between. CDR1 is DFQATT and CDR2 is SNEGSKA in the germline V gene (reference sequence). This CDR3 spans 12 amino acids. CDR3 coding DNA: TGCAGTGCTCCCCCCACTTACACTGAAGCTTTCTTT. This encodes CSAPPTYTEAFF.

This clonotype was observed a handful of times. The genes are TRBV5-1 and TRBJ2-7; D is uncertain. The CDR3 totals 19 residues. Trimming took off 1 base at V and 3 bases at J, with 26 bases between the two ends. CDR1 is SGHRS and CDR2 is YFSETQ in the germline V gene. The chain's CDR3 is CASSLNAGRGSGFIYEQYF. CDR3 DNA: TGCGCCAGCAGCTTGAATGCAGGTCGTGGCTCTGGTTTTATCTACGAGCAGTACTTC.

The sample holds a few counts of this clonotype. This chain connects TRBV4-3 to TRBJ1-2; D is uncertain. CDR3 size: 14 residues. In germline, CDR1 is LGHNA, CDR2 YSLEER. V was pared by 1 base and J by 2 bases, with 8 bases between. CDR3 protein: CASSQGTVNYGYTF. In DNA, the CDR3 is TGCGCCAGCAGCCAAGGAACAGTCAACTATGGCTACACCTTC.

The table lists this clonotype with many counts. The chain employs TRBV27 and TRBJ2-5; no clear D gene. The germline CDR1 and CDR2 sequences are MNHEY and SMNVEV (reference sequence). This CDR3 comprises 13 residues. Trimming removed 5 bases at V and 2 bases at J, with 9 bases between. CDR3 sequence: CASSQQSQETQYF. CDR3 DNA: TGTGCCAGCAGTCAACAGAGTCAAGAGACCCAGTACTTC.

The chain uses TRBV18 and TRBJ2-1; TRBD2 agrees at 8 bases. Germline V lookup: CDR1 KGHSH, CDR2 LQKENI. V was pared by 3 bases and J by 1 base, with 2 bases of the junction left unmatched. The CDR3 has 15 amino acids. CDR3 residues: CASSPGTRSYNEQFF. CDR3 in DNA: TGTGCCAGCTCACCCGGGACTAGGTCCTACAATGAGCAGTTCTTC.

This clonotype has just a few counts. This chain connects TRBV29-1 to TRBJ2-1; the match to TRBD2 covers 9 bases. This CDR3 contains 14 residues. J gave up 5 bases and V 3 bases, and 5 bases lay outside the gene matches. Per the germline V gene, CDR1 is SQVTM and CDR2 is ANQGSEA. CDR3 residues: CSVEWREGDNEQFF. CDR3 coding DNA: TGCAGCGTTGAGTGGCGGGAGGGCGACAATGAGCAGTTCTTC.